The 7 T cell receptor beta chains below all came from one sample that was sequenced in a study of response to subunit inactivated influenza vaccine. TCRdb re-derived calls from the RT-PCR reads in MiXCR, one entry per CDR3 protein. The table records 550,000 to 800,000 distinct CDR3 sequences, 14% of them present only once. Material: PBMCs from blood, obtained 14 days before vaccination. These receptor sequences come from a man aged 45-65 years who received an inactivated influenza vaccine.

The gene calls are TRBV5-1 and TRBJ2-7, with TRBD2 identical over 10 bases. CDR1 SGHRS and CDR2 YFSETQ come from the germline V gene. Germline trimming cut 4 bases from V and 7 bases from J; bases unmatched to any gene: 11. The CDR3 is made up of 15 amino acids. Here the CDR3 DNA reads TGCGCCAGCAGCCCAGGGACTAGCGCTTCGAGAGAGCAGTACTTC. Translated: CASSPGTSASREQYF. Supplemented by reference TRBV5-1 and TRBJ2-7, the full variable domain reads KAGVTQTPRYLIKTRGQQVTLSCSPISGHRSVSWYQQTPGQGLQFLFEYFSETQRNKGNFPGRFSGRQFSNSRSEMNVSTLELGDSALYLCASSPGTSASREQYFGPGTRLTVT.

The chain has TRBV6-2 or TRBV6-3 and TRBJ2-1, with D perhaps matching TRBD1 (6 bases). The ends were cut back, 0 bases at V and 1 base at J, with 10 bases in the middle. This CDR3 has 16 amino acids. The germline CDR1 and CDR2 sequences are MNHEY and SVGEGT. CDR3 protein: CASSYSKQGSYNEQFF. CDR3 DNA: TGTGCCAGCAGTTACTCGAAACAGGGTTCCTACAATGAGCAGTTCTTC.

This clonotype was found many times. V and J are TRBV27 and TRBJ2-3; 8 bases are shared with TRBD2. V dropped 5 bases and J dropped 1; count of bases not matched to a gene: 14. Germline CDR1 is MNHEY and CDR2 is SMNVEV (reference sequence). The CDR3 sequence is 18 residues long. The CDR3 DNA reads TGTGCCAGCAGTCCTCGGTTAGCCCTCGGGAGGGGCACAGATACGCAGTATTTT. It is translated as CASSPRLALGRGTDTQYF.

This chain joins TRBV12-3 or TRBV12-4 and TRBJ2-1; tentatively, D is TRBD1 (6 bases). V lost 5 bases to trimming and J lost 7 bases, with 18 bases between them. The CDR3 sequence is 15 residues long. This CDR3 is CASSPRDKYWNEQFF. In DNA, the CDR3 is TGTGCCAGCAGTCCCCGGGACAAATATTGGAATGAGCAGTTCTTC.

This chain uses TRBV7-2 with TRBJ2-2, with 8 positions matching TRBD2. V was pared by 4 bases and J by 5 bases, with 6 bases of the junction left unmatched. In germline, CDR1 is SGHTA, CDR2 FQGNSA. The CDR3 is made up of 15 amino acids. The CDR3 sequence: CASSSRGAGTGELFF. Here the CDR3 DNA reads TGTGCCAGCAGCTCGCGGGGGGCGGGGACCGGGGAGCTGTTTTTT.

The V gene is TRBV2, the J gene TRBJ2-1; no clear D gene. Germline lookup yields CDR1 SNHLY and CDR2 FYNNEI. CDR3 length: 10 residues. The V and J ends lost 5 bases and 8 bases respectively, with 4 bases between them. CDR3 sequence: CASSLDEQFF. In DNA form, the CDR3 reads TGTGCCAGCAGTCTTGATGAGCAGTTCTTC.

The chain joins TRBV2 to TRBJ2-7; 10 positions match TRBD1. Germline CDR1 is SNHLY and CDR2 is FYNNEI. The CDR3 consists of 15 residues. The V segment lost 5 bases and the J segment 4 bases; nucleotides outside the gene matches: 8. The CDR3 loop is CASSKRQGASYEQYF. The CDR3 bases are TGTGCCAGCAGTAAGAGACAGGGGGCTTCGTACGAGCAGTACTTC.